This TCR beta chain stems from a study of graft-versus-host responses after intestinal transplantation. On this clone: Its antigen is not known.

Study-wide findings and caveats: Allografts of patients with graft-donor T cell macrochimerism showed high graft-versus-host to host-versus-graft clone ratios.

Assay: immunoSEQ multiplex PCR; the TCRdb copy retains only in-frame clones and omits some. The sample holds more than 95,000 clones, 93% seen once. The source of this sequence is a human donor who received an intestinal transplant. The source material was unstimulated CD8+ T cells sorted from spleen or lymph node cells, sampled before intestinal transplant.

CDR3 protein: CASSYNRGSTEAFF. The CDR3 DNA reads TGTGCCAGCAGCTATAACAGGGGGAGCACTGAAGCTTTCTTT. V and J are TRBV27 and TRBJ1-1, with 8 bases identical to TRBD1. The CDR3 totals 14 residues. V was pared by 6 bases and J by 4 bases, with 7 bases of the junction left unmatched. In germline, CDR1 is MNHEY, CDR2 SMNVEV (reference sequence).